The 9 T cell receptor beta chains presented below share a single source sample, sequenced in a study of T cells after yellow fever vaccination. TCRdb reprocessed the 5' RACE reads with MiXCR, giving one entry per CDR3 protein. The data show about 140,000 distinct CDR3 sequences, over 7% seen once. The specimen was CD4+ T cells sorted from PBMCs, collected 5 days after the yellow fever booster vaccination. The source of these receptors is a man aged 25 to 40 who received the YFV17D yellow fever vaccine.

At least ten counts were recorded for this clonotype. The genes are TRBV5-1 and TRBJ2-5; the D is unclear. The CDR3 contains 15 residues. V was pared by 3 bases and J by 0 bases, with 12 bases between. CDR1 and CDR2 from the germline V gene are SGHRS and YFSETQ. The chain's CDR3 is CASSSPLGYQETQYF. CDR3 nucleotides: TGCGCCAGCAGCTCGCCCCTGGGGTACCAAGAGACCCAGTACTTC.

This clonotype was seen repeatedly, ten times or more. The chain links TRBV29-1 to TRBJ1-1, with a weak D call TRBD1 (5 bases). The germline V gene has CDR1 SQVTM and CDR2 ANQGSEA. The CDR3 spans 11 residues. DNA for the CDR3: TGCACCACCACTGCGGGGGGAAAAGCTTTCTTT. It translates to CTTTAGGKAFF.

V is TRBV19 and J is TRBJ2-2; possible D gene TRBD2, 6 bases. The CDR3 has 17 residues. Trimming left V 1 base short and J 0 bases short, with 12 bases between. From germline, CDR1 is LNHDA and CDR2 SQIVND (reference sequence). The CDR3 sequence is CASSIVGLATNTGELFF. DNA for the CDR3: TGTGCCAGTAGTATAGTCGGGCTAGCGACGAACACCGGGGAGCTGTTTTTT.

This clonotype was detected many times. This chain connects TRBV28 to TRBJ2-7, with D possibly being TRBD1 or TRBD2 (5 bases each). Germline CDR1 and CDR2: MDHEN and SYDVKM. The CDR3 is 14 residues long. V was clipped by 2 bases and J by 4 bases, with 12 bases between them. CDR3 in DNA: TGTGCCAGCAGTTTAGGGGACCTCGGGTACGAGCAGTACTTC. This codes for CASSLGDLGYEQYF. The whole variable domain, remainder taken from reference TRBV28 and TRBJ2-7, is DVKVTQSSRYLVKRTGEKVFLECVQDMDHENMFWYRQDPGLGLRLIYFSYDVKMKEKGDIPEGYSVSREKKERFSLILESASTNQTSMYLCASSLGDLGYEQYFGPGTRLTVT.

The table lists this clonotype with many counts. The chain has TRBV19 and TRBJ2-1; D might be TRBD1 (6 bases). Between the trimmed V and J ends, which lost 5 bases and 6 bases, there was a span of 20 bases. The CDR3 is 16 residues long. CDR1 LNHDA and CDR2 SQIVND come from the germline V gene (reference sequence). The chain's CDR3 is CASSSFRDTNTNEQFF. In DNA form, the CDR3 reads TGTGCCAGTAGTTCGTTCCGGGACACAAACACCAATGAGCAGTTCTTC.

The chain employs TRBV5-4 and TRBJ2-3; 12 bases fit TRBD2. The CDR3 covers 17 residues. Germline CDR1 SGHNT, CDR2 YYREEE (reference sequence). V lost 1 base to trimming and J lost 1 base; unmatched junction nucleotides: 4. CDR3 in DNA: TGTGCCAGCAGCTTGCTAGCGGGAGGGTTCGGCACAGATACGCAGTATTTT. It yields the protein CASSLLAGGFGTDTQYF.

This clonotype has a count of ten or more. The chain couples TRBV7-2 to TRBJ1-6; D gene unclear. The CDR3 length is 14 residues. V was clipped by 5 bases and J by 8 bases, with 13 bases between them. Per the germline V gene, CDR1 is SGHTA and CDR2 is FQGNSA. CDR3 in amino acids: CASSRRLGDSPLHF. CDR3 sequence (DNA): TGTGCCAGCAGCCGGCGTTTGGGCGATTCACCCCTCCACTTT.

V gene TRBV19 combines with J gene TRBJ2-7; D might be TRBD2 (6 bases). CDR3 length: 15 residues. V lost 6 bases and J 6 bases, leaving 21 bases between the germline ends. CDR1 and CDR2 (germline): LNHDA, SQIVND (reference sequence). The CDR3 loop is CASSTSGELSSEQYF. The CDR3 DNA reads as TGTGCCAGTAGCACCTCGGGAGAACTATCGTCCGAGCAGTACTTC.

Written as DNA, the CDR3 is TGCAGTGCTAGGACCCGGACAGGGGACGGCTACACCTTC. It codes for CSARTRTGDGYTF. The chain links TRBV20-1 to TRBJ1-2, with 9 bases fitting TRBD1. The ends lost 3 bases at V and 8 bases at J; junction bases unmatched: 7. The CDR3 has 13 amino acids. The V gene's germline CDR1 is DFQATT and CDR2 SNEGSKA (reference sequence).